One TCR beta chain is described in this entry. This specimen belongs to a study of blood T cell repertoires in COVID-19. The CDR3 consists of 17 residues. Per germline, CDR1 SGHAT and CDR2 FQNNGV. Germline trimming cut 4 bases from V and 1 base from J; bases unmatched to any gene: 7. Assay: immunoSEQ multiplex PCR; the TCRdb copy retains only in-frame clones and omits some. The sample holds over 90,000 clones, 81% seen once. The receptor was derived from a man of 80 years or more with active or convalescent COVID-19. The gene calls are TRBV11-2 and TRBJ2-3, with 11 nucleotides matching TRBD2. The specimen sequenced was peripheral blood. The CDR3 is CASSWPSGGIGTDTQYF. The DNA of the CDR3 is TGTGCCAGCAGCTGGCCTAGCGGGGGGATCGGCACAGATACGCAGTATTTT. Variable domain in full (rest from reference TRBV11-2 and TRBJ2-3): EAGVAQSPRYKIIEKRQSVAFWCNPISGHATLYWYQQILGQGPKLLIQFQNNGVVDDSQLPKDRFSAERLKGVDSTLKIQPAKLEDSAVYLCASSWPSGGIGTDTQYFGPGTRLTVL.